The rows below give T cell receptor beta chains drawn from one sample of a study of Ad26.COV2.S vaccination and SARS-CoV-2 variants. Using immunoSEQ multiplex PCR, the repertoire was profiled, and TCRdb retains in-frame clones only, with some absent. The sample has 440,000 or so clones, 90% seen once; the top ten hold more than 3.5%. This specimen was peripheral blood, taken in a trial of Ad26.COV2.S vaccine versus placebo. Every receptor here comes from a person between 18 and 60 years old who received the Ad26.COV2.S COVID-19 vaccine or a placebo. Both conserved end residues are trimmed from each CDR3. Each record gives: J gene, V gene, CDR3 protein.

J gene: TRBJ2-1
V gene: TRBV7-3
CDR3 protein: ASSSYRDPPYNEQF

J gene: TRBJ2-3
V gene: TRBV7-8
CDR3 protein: ASSLGREEDTQY

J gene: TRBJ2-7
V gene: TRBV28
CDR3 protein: ASSSTATGVGGSFGEQY

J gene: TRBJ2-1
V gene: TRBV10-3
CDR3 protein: AIRVQTDRVNEQF

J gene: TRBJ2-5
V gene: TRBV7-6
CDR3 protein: ASSLAPETQY

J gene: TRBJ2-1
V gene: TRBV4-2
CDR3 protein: ASSQGGGSAGEQF

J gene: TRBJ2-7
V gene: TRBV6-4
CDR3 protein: ASIPYEQY

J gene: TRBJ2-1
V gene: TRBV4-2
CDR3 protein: ASSVEGDDNEQF

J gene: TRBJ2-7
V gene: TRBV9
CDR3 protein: ASSLGTGKGYEQY

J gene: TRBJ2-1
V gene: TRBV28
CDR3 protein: ASSGRGSGFGEQF

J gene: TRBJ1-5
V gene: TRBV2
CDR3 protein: ASSAGRGPGSYQPQH

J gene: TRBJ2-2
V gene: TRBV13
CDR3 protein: ASSLPNTGELF

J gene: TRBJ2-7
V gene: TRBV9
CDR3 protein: ASSVEIGGTYEQY

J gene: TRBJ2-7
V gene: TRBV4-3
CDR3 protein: ASSQGVRGLSEQY

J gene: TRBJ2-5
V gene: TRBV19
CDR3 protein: ASRKATGGETQY

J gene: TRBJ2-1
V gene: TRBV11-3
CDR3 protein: ASSSTSGRDNEQF

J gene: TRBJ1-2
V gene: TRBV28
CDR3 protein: ASSLWGRDSHNGYT

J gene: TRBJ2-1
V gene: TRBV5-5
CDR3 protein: ASSFSSGAYNEQF

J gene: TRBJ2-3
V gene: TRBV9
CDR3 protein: ASSAQGVGVWDTQY

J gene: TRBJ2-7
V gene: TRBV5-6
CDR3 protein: ASSLMTPTYEQY

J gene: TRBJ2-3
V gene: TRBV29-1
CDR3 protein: SAARGLATFTDTQY

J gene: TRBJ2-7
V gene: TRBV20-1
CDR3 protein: SASYSDYEQY